The next 20 T cell receptor beta chains were all read from a single sample in a study of T cell repertoires in aging, cancer and after chemotherapy. TRB rearrangements spanning V, D and J were amplified using mixed TRB-A/B primers. Using its own MiXCR run on the multiplex PCR reads, TCRdb lists one record per CDR3 protein. The sample consists of 8,000 to 10,000 distinct CDR3 sequences, more than 25% of them appearing once. TCR beta rearrangements were amplified from peripheral blood genomic DNA. Sequenced material: blood. The receptor source for this set is a human donor in good health.

The chain combines TRBV6-2 or TRBV6-3 with TRBJ2-2, with a tentative D call TRBD2 (5 bases). The CDR3 has 15 amino acids. Germline loops: CDR1 MNHEY, CDR2 SVGEGT. The V and J ends lost 8 bases and 2 bases respectively, with 15 bases between them. The CDR3 loop reads CASHGLYPNTGELFF. CDR3 DNA: TGTGCCAGCCACGGACTTTACCCAAACACCGGGGAGCTGTTTTTT.

This clonotype was counted a few times. V gene TRBV5-4 combines with J gene TRBJ2-5, with D possibly called TRBD1 or TRBD2 (5 bases each). CDR1 and CDR2 (germline): SGHNT, YYREEE (reference sequence). The CDR3 is 14 residues long. Trimming took 0 bases from V and 5 from J, leaving 11 bases between them. As DNA, the CDR3 is TGTGCCAGCAGCTTGGGGGTAGGGACGGAGACCCAGTACTTC. This translates into CASSLGVGTETQYF.

This clonotype is termed medium-sized. In DNA form, the CDR3 reads TGTGCCAGTAGCACATCCGGGACCCAATACGAGCAGTACTTC. Encoded protein: CASSTSGTQYEQYF. This chain joins TRBV19 and TRBJ2-7, with D perhaps assigned TRBD1 or TRBD2 (5 bases each). Trimming shortened V by 6 bases and J by 4 bases, and 16 bases separated the two germline ends. The CDR3 runs 14 residues. Germline CDR1 LNHDA, CDR2 SQIVND (reference sequence).

As concerns this clonotype: An end of the junction does not agree with germline; a read error may underlie this. The chain couples TRBV19 to TRBJ1-1, with TRBD1 identical over 7 bases. Germline V gene sequence: CDR1 LNHDA, CDR2 SQIVND (reference sequence). The CDR3 extends over 13 amino acids. CDR3: CASSKQGNSEAFF. The CDR3 DNA follows: TGTGCCAGTAGCAAACAGGGGAACTCTGAAGCTTTCTTT.

This clonotype was detected a few times. J is TRBJ1-6 and V is TRBV7-9; D might be TRBD1 (5 bases). The CDR3 extends over 15 amino acids. Germline-derived CDR1 and CDR2 are SEHNR and FQNEAQ (reference sequence). The ends were cut back, 4 bases at V and 2 bases at J, with 9 bases in the middle. DNA for the CDR3: TGTGCCAGCAGCTGGGGGGATACCTATAATTCACCCCTCCACTTT. It codes for CASSWGDTYNSPLHF. The complete variable domain, with remaining parts taken from reference TRBV7-9 and TRBJ1-6, reads DTGVSQNPRHKITKRGQNVTFRCDPISEHNRLYWYRQTLGQGPEFLTYFQNEAQLEKSRLLSDRFSAERPKGSFSTLEIQRTEQGDSAMYLCASSWGDTYNSPLHFGNGTRLTVT.

This chain uses TRBV20-1 with TRBJ2-5; TRBD2 agrees at 8 bases. The CDR3 has 15 amino acids. Germline V lookup: CDR1 DFQATT, CDR2 SNEGSKA (reference sequence). The V segment lost 0 bases and the J segment 4 bases; nucleotides outside the gene matches: 7. In DNA, the CDR3 is TGCAGTGCTAGAGATCATGGGACTAGTGCAGAGACCCAGTACTTC. Amino acid sequence: CSARDHGTSAETQYF.

The V gene is TRBV20-1, the J gene TRBJ2-7; tentative D call: TRBD1 (5 bases). The J call may be wrong; the DNA end is better matched by TRBJ1-2. The CDR3 covers 12 residues. Germline V gene sequence: CDR1 DFQATT, CDR2 SNEGSKA (reference sequence). The DNA of the CDR3 is TGCAGTGCTAGAGATGGTCAGGGCCGCTACACCTTC. It specifies CSARDGQGRYTF.

The chain recombines TRBV18 with TRBJ2-1; 9 bases line up with TRBD1. V lost 3 bases and J lost 6; bases outside the gene matches: 3. The germline CDR1 and CDR2 sequences are KGHSH and LQKENI. This CDR3 region has 14 residues. CDR3 nucleotide sequence: TGTGCCAGCTCACCGGGACAGGGTACCAATGAGCAGTTCTTC. Translating it yields CASSPGQGTNEQFF.

In its sample, this clonotype is medium-sized (0.01 to 0.1%). The chain links TRBV19 to TRBJ2-1; possibly TRBD1 or TRBD2 for D (5 bases each). The CDR3 consists of 17 residues. Deletions cut 1 base from V and 13 bases from J, with 26 bases between. Germline V gives CDR1 LNHDA, CDR2 SQIVND (reference sequence). The CDR3 reads CASSIGKSGRQTYLQFF. The CDR3 DNA follows: TGTGCCAGTAGTATAGGTAAATCGGGGAGACAGACGTATCTACAGTTCTTC.

The CDR3 DNA follows: TGTGCCAGCAGCTTGGTTGTAGCCTTGAACACTGAAGCTTTCTTT. Protein product: CASSLVVALNTEAFF. This sequence joins TRBV5-5 and TRBJ1-1; D gene unclear. Trimming shortened V by 0 bases and J by 0 bases, and 9 bases separated the two germline ends. CDR3 size: 15 residues. Germline V gene sequence: CDR1 SGHKS, CDR2 YYEKEE (reference sequence).

The V and J genes are TRBV27 and TRBJ2-7; 7 nucleotides match TRBD2. The germline CDR1 and CDR2 sequences are MNHEY and SMNVEV (reference sequence). V lost 11 bases to trimming and J lost 0 bases; unmatched junction nucleotides: 10. The CDR3 is 14 residues long. The CDR3: CASFSGTTSYEQYF. In nucleotides, the CDR3 is TGTGCCTCATTCTCCGGGACTACCTCCTACGAGCAGTACTTC.

This clonotype came up a few times. J is TRBJ2-1 and V is TRBV19, with D possibly being TRBD1 (5 bases). The V gene lost 1 base and the J gene lost 9 bases, with 10 bases spanning the gap. CDR1 is LNHDA and CDR2 is SQIVND in the germline V gene (reference sequence). The CDR3 consists of 13 residues. The CDR3 sequence: CASSIVRGREQFF. CDR3 DNA sequence: TGTGCCAGTAGTATAGTAAGGGGTCGTGAGCAGTTCTTC.

This rearrangement joins TRBV18 to TRBJ1-2; no firm D call. Germline loops: CDR1 KGHSH, CDR2 LQKENI. The CDR3 is 13 residues long. The V end was cut by 2 bases, the J end by 3 bases, with 7 bases between. This chain's CDR3 is CASSPVVDYGYTF. The DNA for the CDR3 is TGTGCCAGCTCACCAGTGGTAGACTATGGCTACACCTTC.

This clonotype was recorded a few times. The V gene is TRBV6-1, the J gene TRBJ2-3; TRBD2 matches at 8 bases. V dropped 6 bases and J dropped 2; count of bases not matched to a gene: 10. The CDR3 covers 16 residues. The germline V gene encodes CDR1 MNHNS and CDR2 SASEGT. CDR3 protein: CASRFATGGSTDTQYF. The CDR3 bases are TGTGCCAGCAGGTTTGCAACGGGGGGGTCCACAGATACGCAGTATTTT.

This clonotype was seen a handful of times. V usage is TRBV18 and J usage is TRBJ2-7; 11 bases align to TRBD1. V shed 6 bases and J 6 bases; nucleotides not matched to a gene: 10. The CDR3 spans 15 residues. The germline V gene has CDR1 KGHSH and CDR2 LQKENI. In nucleotides, the CDR3 is TGTGCCAGCTCCCTCGGACAGGGGGCATTAGGCGAGCAGTACTTC. Translating gives CASSLGQGALGEQYF.

Only a few counts were recorded for this clonotype. The rearrangement uses TRBV27 and TRBJ2-3, with D uncertain. Trimming took off 2 bases at V and 2 bases at J, with 5 bases between the two ends. The germline V gene encodes CDR1 MNHEY and CDR2 SMNVEV (reference sequence). The CDR3 extends over 13 amino acids. The chain's CDR3 is CASSLTITDTQYF. The CDR3 bases are TGTGCCAGCAGTTTAACAATCACAGATACGCAGTATTTT.

This clonotype was detected only a few times. This chain links TRBV18 with TRBJ1-2, with D unresolved. Germline CDR1 and CDR2: KGHSH and LQKENI. The CDR3 extends over 16 amino acids. Trimming left V 5 bases short and J 8 bases short, with 24 bases between. The CDR3 spells CASSSNLEVATTGYTF. Here the CDR3 DNA reads TGTGCCAGCTCATCGAACCTGGAGGTGGCGACTACGGGCTACACCTTC.

This clonotype was seen more than once but under ten times. The chain joins TRBV29-1 to TRBJ1-4, with D possibly matching TRBD1 (6 bases). Deletions cut 6 bases from V and 7 bases from J, with 18 bases between. There are 14 residues in the CDR3. In germline, CDR1 is SQVTM, CDR2 ANQGSEA. Written as DNA, the CDR3 is TGCAGCGTCCCGGATCGGAACAGGGCTGAAAAACTGTTTTTT. It codes for CSVPDRNRAEKLFF.

The chain uses TRBV10-2 and TRBJ2-3; 7 bases are shared with TRBD2. CDR1 is WSHSY, CDR2 SAAADI, per germline. V dropped 3 bases and J dropped 3; count of bases not matched to a gene: 3. The CDR3 extends over 14 amino acids. The CDR3 bases are TGCGCCAGCAGTGACCCGGGGGGTACAGATACGCAGTATTTT. Translation: CASSDPGGTDTQYF.

This clonotype has only a few counts. This chain connects TRBV12-3 or TRBV12-4 to TRBJ1-5; D is perhaps TRBD1 (5 bases). Trimming took off 6 bases at V and 4 bases at J, with 19 bases between the two ends. This CDR3 region has 16 residues. CDR3 nucleotides: TGTGCCAGCAGCACCCCTTACGGGGGTCGTAATCAGCCCCAGCATTTT. Translated: CASSTPYGGRNQPQHF.